These 2 T cell receptor beta chains were all obtained from the same sample, sequenced in a study of CD8 T cells in ankylosing spondylitis. TCRdb re-analysed the 5' RACE reads in MiXCR, keeping a single row per CDR3 protein. The sample lists around 180,000 distinct CDR3 sequences, 10% to 15% occurring once. Sequenced sample: blood, either unsorted or a sorted T cell fraction (not recorded which). The receptors were sampled from a female donor with ankylosing spondylitis or in good health (not recorded which).

The table lists this clonotype with a few counts. V and J are TRBV10-3 and TRBJ2-7, with a possible D match to TRBD1 (5 bases). Trimming left V 6 bases short and J 3 bases short, with 12 bases between. Germline V gene sequence: CDR1 ENHRY, CDR2 SYGVKD. The CDR3 sequence is 13 residues long. CDR3 sequence reads: CAIRLHDSYEQYF. The CDR3 DNA follows: TGTGCCATCAGACTCCATGACAGCTACGAGCAGTACTTC.

The rearrangement uses TRBV7-9 and TRBJ1-6; D remains unclear. Looked up from germline, CDR1 is SEHNR and CDR2 is FQNEAQ (reference sequence). V was shortened by 4 bases and J by 10 bases, with 11 bases between the two germline ends. The CDR3 extends over 13 amino acids. CDR3 protein: CASSSPWGSPLHF. CDR3 sequence (DNA): TGTGCCAGCAGCTCGCCCTGGGGATCACCCCTCCACTTT. Looking up the rest from reference TRBV7-9 and TRBJ1-6 gives the full variable domain: DTGVSQNPRHKITKRGQNVTFRCDPISEHNRLYWYRQTLGQGPEFLTYFQNEAQLEKSRLLSDRFSAERPKGSFSTLEIQRTEQGDSAMYLCASSSPWGSPLHFGNGTRLTVT.